Presented here are 12 T cell receptor beta chains from one specimen sequenced in a study of shared clonotypes between healthy human individuals. Profiling relied on immunoSEQ multiplex PCR, and the TCRdb table lists in-frame clones only, not all of them. The sample has 470,000 or so clones; 65% to 85% are singletons. Sequencing was performed on PBMCs. The receptors stem from a woman aged 40 to 49 in good health. Some clones in this sample may be carry-over from other donors' samples.

V gene TRBV18 combines with J gene TRBJ2-3; 8 bases are shared with TRBD1. The CDR3 sequence is 17 residues long. V dropped 1 base and J dropped 5; count of bases not matched to a gene: 11. Looked up from germline, CDR1 is KGHSH and CDR2 is LQKENI. The CDR3 protein is CASSPQGQGLGGDTQYF. The DNA for the CDR3 is TGTGCCAGCTCACCACAAGGACAGGGCCTCGGGGGAGATACGCAGTATTTT.

Turning to this clone: A far larger clone is a single base away, which makes a read error likely. Since no conserved phenylalanine or tryptophan closes the CDR3, a read error is the likely cause. V is TRBV2 and J is TRBJ2-7; D uncertain. This CDR3 contains 13 residues. The V and J ends lost 3 bases and 0 bases respectively, with 6 bases between them. CDR1 SNHLY and CDR2 FYNNEI come from the germline V gene. The CDR3 region is CASSDVFSYEQYL. The CDR3 DNA follows: TGTGCCAGCAGTGACGTGTTCTCCTACGAGCAGTACCTC.

This rearrangement joins TRBV5-1 to TRBJ2-1; D possibly matches TRBD1 or TRBD2 (5 bases each). The length of the CDR3 is 16 residues. Trimming removed 0 bases at V and 4 bases at J, with 14 bases between. Germline V CDR1 and CDR2: SGHRS, YFSETQ. The CDR3 loop reads CASSLAPRDGYNEQFF. CDR3 DNA sequence: TGCGCCAGCAGCTTGGCCCCCCGGGACGGGTACAATGAGCAGTTCTTC.

V is TRBV20-1 and J is TRBJ2-1; 8 nucleotides align to TRBD2. Per the germline V gene, CDR1 is DFQATT and CDR2 is SNEGSKA (reference sequence). Trimming cost V 6 bases and J 10 bases; bases outside gene matches: 5. CDR3 length: 11 residues. In nucleotides, the CDR3 is TGCAGTGCCGCCCGGACTAGCGAGCAGTTCTTC. Amino acid sequence: CSAARTSEQFF.

The gene calls are TRBV1 and TRBJ2-3; the table's TRBD2 call for D was not verified on the DNA. TRBV1 is a pseudogene locus. The CDR3 contains 16 residues. The CDR3 reads CTSSQDGLADTDTQYF. The CDR3 coding sequence is TGCACCAGCAGCCAAGATGGACTAGCAGACACAGATACGCAGTATTTT.

V and J are TRBV7-9 and TRBJ2-5, with 7 nucleotides matching TRBD1. V shed 5 bases, J shed 4 bases, and the junction held 10 bases outside the gene matches. Germline assignment: CDR1 SEHNR and CDR2 FQNEAQ (reference sequence). The CDR3 extends over 15 amino acids. The CDR3 DNA reads as TGTGCCAGCAGCCGAGTACAGGGGCTCCTAGAGACCCAGTACTTC. Residues: CASSRVQGLLETQYF.

In the case of this clone: A read error is likely here: a far larger clone is one base away. Other nucleotide sequences from this sample produce the same CDR3. The chain uses TRBV30 and TRBJ2-6, with a tentative D call TRBD1 (5 bases). This CDR3 is built from 13 residues. CDR1 is GTSNPN, CDR2 SVGIG, per germline (reference sequence). CDR3 loop: CAGRGAGANVLTF. The CDR3 DNA sequence: TGTGCCGGAAGGGGTGCTGGTGCCAACGTCCTGACTTTC. Filled out from reference TRBV30 and TRBJ2-6, the complete variable domain reads SQTIHQWPATLVQPVGSPLSLECTVEGTSNPNLYWYRQAAGRGLQLLFYSVGIGQISSEVPQNLSASRPQDRQFILSSKKLLLSDSGFYLCAGRGAGANVLTFGAGSRLTVL.

V is TRBV28 and J is TRBJ1-4; D is possibly TRBD1 (5 bases). Germline V gene sequence: CDR1 MDHEN, CDR2 SYDVKM. CDR3 length: 15 amino acids. Trimming took 6 bases from V and 7 from J, leaving 18 bases between them. CDR3 nucleotides: TGTGCCAGCAGCCCTCCCGGGGTGAGGGGTGAAAAACTGTTTTTT. Residues: CASSPPGVRGEKLFF. Complete variable domain (other parts from reference TRBV28 and TRBJ1-4): DVKVTQSSRYLVKRTGEKVFLECVQDMDHENMFWYRQDPGLGLRLIYFSYDVKMKEKGDIPEGYSVSREKKERFSLILESASTNQTSMYLCASSPPGVRGEKLFFGSGTQLSVL.

The chain combines TRBV19 with TRBJ2-7, with 9 bases fitting TRBD1. The CDR3 extends over 14 amino acids. V gave up 2 bases and J gave up 6 bases; unmatched junction bases: 5. The germline gives CDR1 LNHDA, CDR2 SQIVND (reference sequence). In DNA form, the CDR3 reads TGTGCCAGTAGTATAAAGTCGGACAGGGGCGAGCAGTACTTC. Residues: CASSIKSDRGEQYF.

Comments on this clone: A far larger clone is off by one base, so a read error is likely. The chain couples TRBV7-8 to TRBJ1-2; tentative D call: TRBD1 (6 bases). The CDR3 extends over 14 amino acids. Trimming removed 2 bases from V and 3 bases from J, with 10 bases in between. Per germline, CDR1 SGHVS and CDR2 FQNEAQ. CDR3 in DNA: TGTGCCAGCAGCTTAAAGTGGACAGACTATGGCTACACCTTC. Its protein product is CASSLKWTDYGYTF.

This chain joins TRBV20-1 and TRBJ2-7; D remains ambiguous. Germline loops: CDR1 DFQATT, CDR2 SNEGSKA (reference sequence). The ends were cut back, 7 bases at V and 3 bases at J, with 10 bases in the middle. The CDR3 sequence is 11 residues long. CDR3 DNA sequence: TGCAGTGGTAGGAGTAGCTACGAGCAGTACTTC. Amino acid sequence: CSGRSSYEQYF.

The J gene is TRBJ1-1, the V gene TRBV19; perhaps TRBD1 as D (5 bases). Germline V gene sequence: CDR1 LNHDA, CDR2 SQIVND (reference sequence). The ends were cut back, 6 bases at V and 7 bases at J, with 12 bases in the middle. This CDR3 region has 12 residues. CDR3 region: CASSEGRGEAFF. CDR3 coding DNA: TGTGCCAGTAGCGAAGGGAGGGGTGAAGCTTTCTTT. The whole variable domain, filled in from reference TRBV19 and TRBJ1-1, reads DGGITQSPKYLFRKEGQNVTLSCEQNLNHDAMYWYRQDPGQGLRLIYYSQIVNDFQKGDIAEGYSVSREKKESFPLTVTSAQKNPTAFYLCASSEGRGEAFFGQGTRLTVV.